Here is one T cell receptor beta chain with its context. There were no recent acute infections or vaccinations among the donors, who were healthy HIV-negative adults. This record belongs to a study of shared clonotypes between healthy human individuals. The V gene lost 6 bases and the J gene lost 8 bases, with 10 bases spanning the gap. Germline-derived CDR1 and CDR2 are LGHNA and YSLEER. The CDR3 extends over 12 amino acids. Running of the assay took place at deep level. As originally analysed: Junction-only sequences without quality scores were provided by ImmunoSEQ, so filtering was different. Sequencing was performed with immunoSEQ multiplex PCR; in TCRdb, only in-frame clones are kept and a portion is missing. V, J and clone size derive from that table, while D and trimming were established from the DNA sequence. This table holds about 1.5 million clones, approximately 98% found once.

The sequence was obtained from a man aged 30 to 45 in good health. The source material was naive CD4+ T cells sorted from blood. Described subset: CD45RA+ positively selected. The chain carries TRBV4-3 and TRBJ2-2; D call uncertain. The CDR3 nucleotides are TGCGCCAGCAGGCCCCTGGGAGGGGAGCTGTTTTTT. It is translated as CASRPLGGELFF.